This record covers a single TCR beta chain. Antigen unknown. The data derive from a study of post-analysis software for immune sequencing data. Overall study results and limits: Elevated frequency relative to controls characterized four or five TRBV segments in patients, TRBV5-6, TRBV5-1 and TRBV20-1 among them.

Built from TCR beta cDNA, the libraries had unique molecular identifiers in them. TCRdb re-called the PCR reads with MiXCR, one entry per CDR3 protein. The data show more than 350,000 distinct CDR3 sequences, approximately 37% seen once. The CDR3 contains 15 residues. With 2 bases removed from V and 6 bases from J, the gap between germline ends came to 13 bases. Per the germline V gene, CDR1 is LGHNA and CDR2 is YSLEER. This receptor was obtained from a girl aged 2-10 years with multiple sclerosis. The rearrangement joins TRBV4-3 to TRBJ1-4; D not resolved. Sequenced material: blood. CDR3 sequence: CASSQLGFSDEKLFF. The CDR3, as DNA: TGCGCCAGCAGCCAACTTGGTTTCTCGGATGAAAAACTGTTTTTT.